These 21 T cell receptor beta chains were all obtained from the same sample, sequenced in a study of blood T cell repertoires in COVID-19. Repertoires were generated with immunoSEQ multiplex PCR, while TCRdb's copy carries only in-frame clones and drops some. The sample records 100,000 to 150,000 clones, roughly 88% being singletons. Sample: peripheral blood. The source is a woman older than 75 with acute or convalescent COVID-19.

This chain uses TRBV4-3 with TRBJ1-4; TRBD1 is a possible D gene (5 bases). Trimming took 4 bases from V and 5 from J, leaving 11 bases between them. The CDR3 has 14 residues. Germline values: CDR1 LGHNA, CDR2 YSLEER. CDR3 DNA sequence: TGCGCCAGCAGCCCGGGCAGGGCAAATGAAAAACTGTTTTTT. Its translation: CASSPGRANEKLFF.

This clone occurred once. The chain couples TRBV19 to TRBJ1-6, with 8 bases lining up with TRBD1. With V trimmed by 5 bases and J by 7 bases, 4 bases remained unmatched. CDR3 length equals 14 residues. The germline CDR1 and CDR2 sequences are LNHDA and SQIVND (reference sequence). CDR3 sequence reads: CASSPDRGNSPLHF. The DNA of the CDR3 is TGTGCCAGTAGTCCAGACAGGGGAAATTCACCCCTCCACTTT.

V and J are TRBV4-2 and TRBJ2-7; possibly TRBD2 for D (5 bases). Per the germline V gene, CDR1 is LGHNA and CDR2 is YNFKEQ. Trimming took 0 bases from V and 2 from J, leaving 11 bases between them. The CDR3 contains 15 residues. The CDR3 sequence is CASSQDSYGAYEQYF. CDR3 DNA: TGTGCCAGCAGCCAAGACAGTTACGGGGCCTACGAGCAGTACTTC.

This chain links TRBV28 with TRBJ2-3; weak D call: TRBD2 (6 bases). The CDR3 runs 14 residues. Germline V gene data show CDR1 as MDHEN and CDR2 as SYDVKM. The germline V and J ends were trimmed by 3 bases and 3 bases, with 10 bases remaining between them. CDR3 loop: CASSLGGGTDTQYF. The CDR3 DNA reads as TGTGCCAGCAGTTTGGGAGGCGGGACAGATACGCAGTATTTT.

The CDR3 region is CASSFIGHTGSGANVLTF. DNA of the CDR3: TGTGCCAGCAGCTTCATTGGCCATACAGGGTCTGGGGCCAACGTCCTGACTTTC. This sequence joins TRBV5-4 and TRBJ2-6; D perhaps matches TRBD1 (6 bases). CDR1 and CDR2 (germline): SGHNT, YYREEE (reference sequence). The CDR3 has 18 residues. V lost 2 bases to trimming and J lost 1 base, with 16 bases between them.

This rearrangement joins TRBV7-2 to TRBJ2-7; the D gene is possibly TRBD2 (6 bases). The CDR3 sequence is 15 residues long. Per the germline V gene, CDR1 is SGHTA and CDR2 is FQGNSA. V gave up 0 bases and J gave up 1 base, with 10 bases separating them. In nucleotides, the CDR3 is TGTGCCAGCAGCTTAGCCTCGGGGGAGTCCTACGAGCAGTACTTC. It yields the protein CASSLASGESYEQYF.

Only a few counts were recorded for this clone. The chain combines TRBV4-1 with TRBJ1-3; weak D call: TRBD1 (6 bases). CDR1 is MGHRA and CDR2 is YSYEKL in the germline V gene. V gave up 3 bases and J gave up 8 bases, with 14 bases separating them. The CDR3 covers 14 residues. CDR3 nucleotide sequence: TGCGCCAGCAGCCAGACCCAGGGGAGCGACACCATATATTTT. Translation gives CASSQTQGSDTIYF.

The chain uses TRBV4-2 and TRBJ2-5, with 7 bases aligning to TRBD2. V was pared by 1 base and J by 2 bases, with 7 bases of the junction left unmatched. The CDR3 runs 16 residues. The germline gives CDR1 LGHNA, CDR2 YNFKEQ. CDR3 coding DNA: TGTGCCAGCAGCCAAGGGATGGGGGGAGGGCAAGAGACCCAGTACTTC. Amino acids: CASSQGMGGGQETQYF.

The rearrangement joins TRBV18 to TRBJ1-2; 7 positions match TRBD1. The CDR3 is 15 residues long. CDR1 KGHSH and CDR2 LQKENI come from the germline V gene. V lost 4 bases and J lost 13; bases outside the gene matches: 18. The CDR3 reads CASSLMRQGGYPGTF. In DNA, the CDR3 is TGTGCCAGCTCACTCATGAGACAGGGAGGTTATCCAGGCACCTTC. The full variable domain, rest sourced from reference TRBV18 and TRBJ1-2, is NAGVMQNPRHLVRRRGQEARLRCSPMKGHSHVYWYRQLPEEGLKFMVYLQKENIIDESGMPKERFSAEFPKEGPSILRIQQVVRGDSAAYFCASSLMRQGGYPGTFGSGTRLTVV.

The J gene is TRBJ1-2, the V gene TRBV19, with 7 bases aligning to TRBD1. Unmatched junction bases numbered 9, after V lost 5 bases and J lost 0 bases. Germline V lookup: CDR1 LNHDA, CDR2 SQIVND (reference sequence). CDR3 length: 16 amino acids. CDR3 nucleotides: TGTGCCAGTAGTCCGCGACAGGGATCCCCTAACTATGGCTACACCTTC. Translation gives CASSPRQGSPNYGYTF.

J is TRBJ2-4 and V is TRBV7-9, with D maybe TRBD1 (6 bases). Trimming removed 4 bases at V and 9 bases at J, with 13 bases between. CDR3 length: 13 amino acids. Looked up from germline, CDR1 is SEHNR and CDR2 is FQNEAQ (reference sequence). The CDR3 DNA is TGTGCCAGCAGCTCCCAAACAGGGATCATTCAGTACTTC. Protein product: CASSSQTGIIQYF.

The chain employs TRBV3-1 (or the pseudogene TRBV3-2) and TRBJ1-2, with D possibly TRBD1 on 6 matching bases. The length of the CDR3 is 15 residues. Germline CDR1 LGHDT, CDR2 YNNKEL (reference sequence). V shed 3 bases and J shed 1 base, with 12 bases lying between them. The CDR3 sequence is CASSQIRGGNYGYTF. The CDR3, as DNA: TGTGCCAGCAGCCAGATAAGGGGGGGTAACTATGGCTACACCTTC.

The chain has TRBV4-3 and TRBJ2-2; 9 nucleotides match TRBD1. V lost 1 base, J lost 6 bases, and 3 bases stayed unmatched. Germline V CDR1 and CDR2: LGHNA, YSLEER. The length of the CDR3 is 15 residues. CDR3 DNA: TGCGCCAGCAGCCAAGCGGACAGGGGAGCCGGGGAGCTGTTTTTT. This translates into CASSQADRGAGELFF.

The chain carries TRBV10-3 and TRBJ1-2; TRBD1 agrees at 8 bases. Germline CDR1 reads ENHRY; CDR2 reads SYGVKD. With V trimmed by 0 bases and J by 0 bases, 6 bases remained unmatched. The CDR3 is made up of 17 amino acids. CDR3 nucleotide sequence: TGTGCCATCAGTGAGTCAGGACAGGGAAGAACTAACTATGGCTACACCTTC. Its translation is CAISESGQGRTNYGYTF.

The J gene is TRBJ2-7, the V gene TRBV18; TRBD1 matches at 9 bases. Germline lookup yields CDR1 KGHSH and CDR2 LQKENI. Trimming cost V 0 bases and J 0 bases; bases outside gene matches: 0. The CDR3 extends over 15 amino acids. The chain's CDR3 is CASSPPTGGSYEQYF. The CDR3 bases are TGTGCCAGCTCACCACCGACAGGGGGCTCCTACGAGCAGTACTTC.

The CDR3 protein is CASSTEQWNEQYF. Written as DNA, the CDR3 is TGTGCCAGCAGCACCGAACAGTGGAACGAGCAGTACTTC. The chain combines TRBV5-5 with TRBJ2-7; no firm D call. The CDR3 has 13 residues. The V and J ends lost 4 bases and 5 bases respectively, with 13 bases between them. Germline V gene lookup returns CDR1 SGHKS and CDR2 YYEKEE (reference sequence).

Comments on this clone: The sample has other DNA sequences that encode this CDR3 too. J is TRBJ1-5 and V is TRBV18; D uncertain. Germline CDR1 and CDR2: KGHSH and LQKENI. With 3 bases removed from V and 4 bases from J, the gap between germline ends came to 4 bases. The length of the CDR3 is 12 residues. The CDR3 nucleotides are TGTGCCAGCTCACCCGGTAATCAGCCCCAGCATTTT. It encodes CASSPGNQPQHF.

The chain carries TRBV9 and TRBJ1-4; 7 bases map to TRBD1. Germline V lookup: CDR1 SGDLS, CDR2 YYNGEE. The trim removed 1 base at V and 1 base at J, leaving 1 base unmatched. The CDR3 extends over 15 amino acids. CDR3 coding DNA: TGTGCCAGCAGCGTACAGGGGGTAACTAATGAAAAACTGTTTTTT. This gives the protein CASSVQGVTNEKLFF.

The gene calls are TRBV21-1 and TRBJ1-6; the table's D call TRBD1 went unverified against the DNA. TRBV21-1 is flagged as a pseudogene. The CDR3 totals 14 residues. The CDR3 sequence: CASRGRTQGCDLHF. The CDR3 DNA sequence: TGTGCCAGCAGGGGCAGGACACAGGGCTGTGACCTCCACTTT.

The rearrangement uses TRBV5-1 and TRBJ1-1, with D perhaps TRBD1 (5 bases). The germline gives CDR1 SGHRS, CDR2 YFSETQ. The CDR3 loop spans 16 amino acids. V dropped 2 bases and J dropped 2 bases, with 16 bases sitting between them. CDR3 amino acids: CASSFTVGAINTEAFF. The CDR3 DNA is TGCGCCAGCAGCTTTACCGTAGGGGCCATTAACACTGAAGCTTTCTTT.

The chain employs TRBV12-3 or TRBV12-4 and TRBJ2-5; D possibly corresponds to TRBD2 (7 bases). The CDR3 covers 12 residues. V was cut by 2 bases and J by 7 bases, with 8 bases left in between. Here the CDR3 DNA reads TGTGCCAGCAGTTTAAGGGGGGGGACCCAGTACTTC. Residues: CASSLRGGTQYF.